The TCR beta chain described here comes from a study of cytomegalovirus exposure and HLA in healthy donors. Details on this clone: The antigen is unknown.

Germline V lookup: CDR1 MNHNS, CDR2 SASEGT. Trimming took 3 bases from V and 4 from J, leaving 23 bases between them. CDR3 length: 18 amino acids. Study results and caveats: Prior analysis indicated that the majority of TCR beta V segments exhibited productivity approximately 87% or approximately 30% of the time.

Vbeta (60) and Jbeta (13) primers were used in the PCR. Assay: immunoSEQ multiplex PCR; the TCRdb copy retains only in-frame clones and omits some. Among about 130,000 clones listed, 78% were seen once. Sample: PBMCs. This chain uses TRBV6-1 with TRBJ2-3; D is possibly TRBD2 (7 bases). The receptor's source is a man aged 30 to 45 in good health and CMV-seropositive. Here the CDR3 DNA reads TGTGCCAGCAGTGAGGGGGTTAGGGGGGAGGGCCGATCAGATACGCAGTATTTT. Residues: CASSEGVRGEGRSDTQYF.